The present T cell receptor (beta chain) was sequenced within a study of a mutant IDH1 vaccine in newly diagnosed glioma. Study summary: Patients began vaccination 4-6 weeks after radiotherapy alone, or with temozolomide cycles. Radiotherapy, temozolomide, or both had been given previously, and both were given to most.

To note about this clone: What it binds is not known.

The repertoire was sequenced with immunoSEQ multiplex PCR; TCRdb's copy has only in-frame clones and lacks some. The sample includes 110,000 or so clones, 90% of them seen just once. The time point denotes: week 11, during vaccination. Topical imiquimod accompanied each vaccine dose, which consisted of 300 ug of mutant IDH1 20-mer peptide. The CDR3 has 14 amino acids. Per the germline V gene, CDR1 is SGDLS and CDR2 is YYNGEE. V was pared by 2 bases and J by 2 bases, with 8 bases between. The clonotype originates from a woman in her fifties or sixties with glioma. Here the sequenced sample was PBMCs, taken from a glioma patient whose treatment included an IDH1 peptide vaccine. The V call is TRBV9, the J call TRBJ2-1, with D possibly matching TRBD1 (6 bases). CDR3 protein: CASSVGGAYNEQFF. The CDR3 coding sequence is TGTGCCAGCAGCGTTGGGGGCGCCTACAATGAGCAGTTCTTC.